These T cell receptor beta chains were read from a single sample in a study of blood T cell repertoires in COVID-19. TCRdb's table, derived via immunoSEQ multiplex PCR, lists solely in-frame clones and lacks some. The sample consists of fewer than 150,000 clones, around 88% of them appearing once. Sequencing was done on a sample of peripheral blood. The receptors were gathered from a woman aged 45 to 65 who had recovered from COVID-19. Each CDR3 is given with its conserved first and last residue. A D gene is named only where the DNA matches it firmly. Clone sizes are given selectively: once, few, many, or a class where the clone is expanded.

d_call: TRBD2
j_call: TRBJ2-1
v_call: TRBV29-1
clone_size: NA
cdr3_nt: TGCAGCGTTGGAGGCCTGCGGGGGGACGACTACAATGAGCAGTTCTTC
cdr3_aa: CSVGGLRGDDYNEQFF

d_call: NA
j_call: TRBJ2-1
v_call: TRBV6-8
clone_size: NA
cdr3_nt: TGTGCCGGGCCCGCCCCCCCCCAGTTCTTC
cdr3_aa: CAGPAPPQFF

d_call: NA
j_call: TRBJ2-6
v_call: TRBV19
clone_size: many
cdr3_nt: TGTGCCAGTAGTAGCGGAGGGTTAGCTGGGGCCAACGTCCTGACTTTC
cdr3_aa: CASSSGGLAGANVLTF

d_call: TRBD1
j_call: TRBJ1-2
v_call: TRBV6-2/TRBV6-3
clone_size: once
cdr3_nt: TGTGCCAGCAGTTCACAGGGGGCGAATGGCTACACCTTC
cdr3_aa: CASSSQGANGYTF

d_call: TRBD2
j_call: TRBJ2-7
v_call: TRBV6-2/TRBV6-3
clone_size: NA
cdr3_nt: TGTGCCAGCAGTTACACCCTGACTAGCGGGAGACCTTGGGACGAGCAGTACTTC
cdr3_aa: CASSYTLTSGRPWDEQYF

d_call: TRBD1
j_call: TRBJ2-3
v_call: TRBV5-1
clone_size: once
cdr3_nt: TGCGCCAGCAGCTTGGTAAAGCAGGGGGCAAGGACAGATACGCAGTATTTT
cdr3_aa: CASSLVKQGARTDTQYF

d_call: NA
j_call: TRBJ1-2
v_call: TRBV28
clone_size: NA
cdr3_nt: TGTGCCAGCAAGAAAACAGGGATGGACGGCTACACCTTC
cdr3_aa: CASKKTGMDGYTF

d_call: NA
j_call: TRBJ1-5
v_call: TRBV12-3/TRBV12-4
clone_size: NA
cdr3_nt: TGTGCCAGCAGTCCCCCCGGGAATCAGCCCCAGCATTTT
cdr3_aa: CASSPPGNQPQHF

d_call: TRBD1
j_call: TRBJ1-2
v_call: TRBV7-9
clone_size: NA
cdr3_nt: TGTGCCAGCAGCTTTCCGGGACAGGGCTACACCTTC
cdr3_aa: CASSFPGQGYTF

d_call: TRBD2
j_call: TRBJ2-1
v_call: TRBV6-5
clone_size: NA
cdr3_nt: TGTGCCAGCAGTCAGACTAGCGAGCCCTACAATGAGCAGTTCTTC
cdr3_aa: CASSQTSEPYNEQFF

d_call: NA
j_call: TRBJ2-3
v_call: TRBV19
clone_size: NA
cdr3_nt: TGTGCCAGTAGTCCGGACAGCACCACAGATACGCAGTATTTT
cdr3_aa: CASSPDSTTDTQYF

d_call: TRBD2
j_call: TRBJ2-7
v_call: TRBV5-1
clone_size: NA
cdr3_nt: TGCGCCAGCAGCCCGGGACTAGCGGGAAACGAGCAGTACTTC
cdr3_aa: CASSPGLAGNEQYF

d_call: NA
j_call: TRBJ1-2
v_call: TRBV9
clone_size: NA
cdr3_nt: TGTGCCAGCAGCGTATACGGGGGCTATGGCTACACCTTC
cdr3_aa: CASSVYGGYGYTF

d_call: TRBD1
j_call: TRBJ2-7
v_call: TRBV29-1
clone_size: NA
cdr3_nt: TGCAGCGTGACACCCGGGACAGGGTTCTCCTACGAGCAGTACTTC
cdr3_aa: CSVTPGTGFSYEQYF

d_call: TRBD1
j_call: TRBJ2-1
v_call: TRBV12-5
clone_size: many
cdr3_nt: TGTGCTAGTGGTCGACAGGGTAGCTCCTACAATGAGCAGTTCTTC
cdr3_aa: CASGRQGSSYNEQFF

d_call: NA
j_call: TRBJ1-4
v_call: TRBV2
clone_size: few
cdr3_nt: TGTGCCAGCACTCATCAAGGACTCACACATGAAAAACTGTTTTTT
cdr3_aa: CASTHQGLTHEKLFF

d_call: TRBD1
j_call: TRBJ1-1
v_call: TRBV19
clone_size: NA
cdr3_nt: TGTGCCAGTAGAGACAGGGGGCTGAACACTGAAGCTTTCTTT
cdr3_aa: CASRDRGLNTEAFF

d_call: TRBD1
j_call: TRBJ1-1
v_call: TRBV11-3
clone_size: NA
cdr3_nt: TGTGCCAGCAGCTTAACAGGGGACACTGAAGCTTTCTTT
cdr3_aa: CASSLTGDTEAFF

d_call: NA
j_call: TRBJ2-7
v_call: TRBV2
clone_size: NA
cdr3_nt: TGTGCCAGCAGTGCGTACAGGGACCACGAGCAGTACTTC
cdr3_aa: CASSAYRDHEQYF

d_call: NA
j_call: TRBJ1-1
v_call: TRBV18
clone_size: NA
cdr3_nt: TGTGCCAGCTCGACTACAAACACTGAAGCTTTCTTT
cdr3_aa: CASSTTNTEAFF

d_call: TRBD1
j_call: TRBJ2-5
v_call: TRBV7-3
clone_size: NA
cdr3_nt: TGTGCCAGCAGCCCCGGGACAGGCCGACAAGAGACCCAGTACTTC
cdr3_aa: CASSPGTGRQETQYF

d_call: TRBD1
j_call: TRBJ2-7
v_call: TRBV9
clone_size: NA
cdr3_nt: TGTGCCAGCAGCCCACGACAGGGTGGCAATTACGAGCAGTACTTC
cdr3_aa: CASSPRQGGNYEQYF

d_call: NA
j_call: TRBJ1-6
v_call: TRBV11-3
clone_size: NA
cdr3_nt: TGTGCCAGCAGCCTAAGACAGAATTCACCCCTCCACTTT
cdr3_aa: CASSLRQNSPLHF

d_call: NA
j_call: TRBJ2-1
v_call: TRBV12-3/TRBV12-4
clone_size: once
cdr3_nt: TGTGCCAGCAGTCGACCCCCGAGGGAGCAGTTCTTC
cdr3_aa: CASSRPPREQFF

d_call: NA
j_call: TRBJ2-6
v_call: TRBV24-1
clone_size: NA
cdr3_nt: TGTGCCACCAGTGCTGCTGGGGCCAACGTCCTGACTTTC
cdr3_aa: CATSAAGANVLTF

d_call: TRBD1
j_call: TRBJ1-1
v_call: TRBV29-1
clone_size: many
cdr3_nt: TGCAGCGCGTCAGGGGGCTGGGCCATGAACACTGAAGCTTTCTTT
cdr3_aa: CSASGGWAMNTEAFF

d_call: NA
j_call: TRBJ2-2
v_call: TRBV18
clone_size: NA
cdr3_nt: TGTGCCAGCTCACCACGGACCGGAGGGGGCCAGATGAACACCGGGGAGCTGTTTTTT
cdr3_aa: CASSPRTGGGQMNTGELFF

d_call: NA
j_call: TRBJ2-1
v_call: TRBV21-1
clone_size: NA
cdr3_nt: TGTGCCAGCAGCAAAGCGGGACAGGGGGCGATCTACAATGAGCAGTTCTTC
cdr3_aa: CASSKAGQGAIYNEQFF

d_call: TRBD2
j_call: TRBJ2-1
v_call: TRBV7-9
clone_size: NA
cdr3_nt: TGTGCCAGCAGCCTAACCGGGACTAGCAGGGTCGATGAGCAGTTCTTC
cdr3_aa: CASSLTGTSRVDEQFF

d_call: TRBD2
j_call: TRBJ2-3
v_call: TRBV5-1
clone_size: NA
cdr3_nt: TGCGCCAGCAGCGCGGCCGGGGGGGGCACAGATACGCAGTATTTT
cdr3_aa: CASSAAGGGTDTQYF

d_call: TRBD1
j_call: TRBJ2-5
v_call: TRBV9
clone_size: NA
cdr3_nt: TGTGCCAGCACCCCGGGACAGGGAAGAGAGACCCAGTACTTC
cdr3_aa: CASTPGQGRETQYF

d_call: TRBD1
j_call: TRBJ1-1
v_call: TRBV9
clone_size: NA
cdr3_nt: TGTGCCAGCAGCAAGGAATTGCGACAGGGGGGGAACACTGAAGCTTTCTTT
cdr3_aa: CASSKELRQGGNTEAFF

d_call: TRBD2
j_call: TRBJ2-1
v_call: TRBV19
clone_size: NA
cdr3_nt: TGTGCCAGTAGTATAATCGGGACTAGCGGGAAGGATGAGCAGTTCTTC
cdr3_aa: CASSIIGTSGKDEQFF

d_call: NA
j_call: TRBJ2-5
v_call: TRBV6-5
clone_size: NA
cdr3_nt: TGTGCCAGCAGGTACAGGGACTCCTCGGAGACCCAGTACTTC
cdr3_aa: CASRYRDSSETQYF

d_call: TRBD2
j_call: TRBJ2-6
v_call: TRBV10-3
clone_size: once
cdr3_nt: TGTGCCATCAGACTAGCGGGAGGGCCGGTATTTTCTTGGGCCAACGTCCTGACTTTC
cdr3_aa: CAIRLAGGPVFSWANVLTF

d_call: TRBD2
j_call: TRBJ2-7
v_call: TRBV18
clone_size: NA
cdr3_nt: TGTGCCAGCTCACCGGGGGGGAAAGACGGCGAGCAGTACTTC
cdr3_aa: CASSPGGKDGEQYF

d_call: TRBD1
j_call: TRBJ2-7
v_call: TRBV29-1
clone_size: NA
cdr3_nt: TGCAGCGCACAGGGGACCTCCAGGAGCGAGCAGTACTTC
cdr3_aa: CSAQGTSRSEQYF

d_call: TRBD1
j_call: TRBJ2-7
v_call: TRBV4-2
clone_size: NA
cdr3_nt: TGTGCCAGCAGCCAAGATAGGGGGACAGGGTTCGACGAGCAGTACTTC
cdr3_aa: CASSQDRGTGFDEQYF

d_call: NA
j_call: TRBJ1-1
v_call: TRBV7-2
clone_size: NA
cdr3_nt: TGTGCCAGCAGCTCCCCCGGGATGCCCGCTTTCTTT
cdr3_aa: CASSSPGMPAFF

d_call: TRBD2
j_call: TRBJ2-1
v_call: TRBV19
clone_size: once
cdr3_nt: TGTGCCAGTAGTGTTAGCGGGGGAGGAGATGAGCAGTTCTTC
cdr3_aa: CASSVSGGGDEQFF

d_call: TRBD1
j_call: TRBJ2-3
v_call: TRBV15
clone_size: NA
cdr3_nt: TGTGCCACCAGCCCAATCCTCGGACAGGGGACGCCAGATACGCAGTATTTT
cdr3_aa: CATSPILGQGTPDTQYF

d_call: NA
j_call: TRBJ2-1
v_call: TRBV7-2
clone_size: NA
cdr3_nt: TGTGCCAGCAGCGCCCACGGCGCGCTGACTAACAATGAGCAGTTCTTC
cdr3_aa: CASSAHGALTNNEQFF

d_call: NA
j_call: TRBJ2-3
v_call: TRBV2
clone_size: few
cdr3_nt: TGTGCCAGCAGATTCCGGGATCATCGCAGGTATTTT
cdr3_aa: CASRFRDHRRYF

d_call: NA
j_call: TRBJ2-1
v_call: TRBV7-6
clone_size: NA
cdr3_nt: TGTGCCAGCAGCTTAGAGCTTCGGCTAGATTTGTATGAGCAGTTCTTC
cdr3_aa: CASSLELRLDLYEQFF

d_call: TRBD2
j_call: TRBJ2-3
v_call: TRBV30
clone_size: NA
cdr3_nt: TGTGCCTGGAGTGCTCTAGCGGGGTCAGATACGCAGTATTTT
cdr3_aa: CAWSALAGSDTQYF

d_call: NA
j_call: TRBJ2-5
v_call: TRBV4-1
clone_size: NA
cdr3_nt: TGCGCCAGCAGCCACCCGAGGAGGGAAGAGACCCAGTACTTC
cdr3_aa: CASSHPRREETQYF

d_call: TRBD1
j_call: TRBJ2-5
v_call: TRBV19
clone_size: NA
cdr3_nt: TGTGCCAGTAGTAGGGGACAGTACCAAGAGACCCAGTACTTC
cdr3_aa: CASSRGQYQETQYF

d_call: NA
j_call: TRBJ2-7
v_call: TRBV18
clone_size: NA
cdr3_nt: TGTGCCAGCTCACCGGCCAGGGCCGGCTACGAGCAGTACTTC
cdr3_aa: CASSPARAGYEQYF

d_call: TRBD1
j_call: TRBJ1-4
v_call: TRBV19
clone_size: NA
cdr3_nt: TGTGCCAGTAGTACACAGGGGGCAAGGGAAAAACTGTTTTTT
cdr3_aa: CASSTQGAREKLFF

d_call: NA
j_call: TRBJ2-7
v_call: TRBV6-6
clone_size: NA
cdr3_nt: TGTGCCAGCAGTTATCAGGCCTCCTACGAGCAGTACTTC
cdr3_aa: CASSYQASYEQYF

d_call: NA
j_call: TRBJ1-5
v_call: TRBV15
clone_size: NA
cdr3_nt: TGTGCCACCAGCAGGGCGGTGGTGGGTCAGCCCCAGCATTTT
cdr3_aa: CATSRAVVGQPQHF

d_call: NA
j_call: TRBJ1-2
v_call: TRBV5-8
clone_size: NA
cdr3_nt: TGTGCCAGCAGCTTGGAGGTGGGGCGCTACACCTTC
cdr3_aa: CASSLEVGRYTF

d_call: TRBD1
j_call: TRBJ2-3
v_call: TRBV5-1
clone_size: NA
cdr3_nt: TGCGCCAGCAGCCTGACAGGGAGCACAGATACGCAGTATTTT
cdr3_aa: CASSLTGSTDTQYF

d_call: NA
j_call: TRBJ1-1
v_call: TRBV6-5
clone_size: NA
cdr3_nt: TGTGCCAGCAGTCAGGGGAGGGACACTGAAGCTTTCTTT
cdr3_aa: CASSQGRDTEAFF